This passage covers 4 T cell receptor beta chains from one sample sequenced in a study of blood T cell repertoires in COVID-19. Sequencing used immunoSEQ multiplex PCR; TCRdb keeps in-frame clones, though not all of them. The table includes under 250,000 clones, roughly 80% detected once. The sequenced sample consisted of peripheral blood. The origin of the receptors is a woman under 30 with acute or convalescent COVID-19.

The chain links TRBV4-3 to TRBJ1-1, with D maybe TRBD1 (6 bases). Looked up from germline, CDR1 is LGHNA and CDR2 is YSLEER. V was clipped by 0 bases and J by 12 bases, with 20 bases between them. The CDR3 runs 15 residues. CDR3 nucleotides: TGCGCCAGCAGCCAAGATAGGGCCCTGGCAGGGGAGACTTTCTTT. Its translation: CASSQDRALAGETFF.

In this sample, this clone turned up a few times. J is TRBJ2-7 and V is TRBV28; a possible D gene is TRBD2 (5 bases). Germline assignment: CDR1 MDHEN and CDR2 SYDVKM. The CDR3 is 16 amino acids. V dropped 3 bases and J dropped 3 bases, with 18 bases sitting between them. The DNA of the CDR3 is TGTGCCAGCAGTTTCCCCCCCCTTCAGCGGAGCTACGAGCAGTACTTC. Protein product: CASSFPPLQRSYEQYF. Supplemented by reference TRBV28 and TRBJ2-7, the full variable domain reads DVKVTQSSRYLVKRTGEKVFLECVQDMDHENMFWYRQDPGLGLRLIYFSYDVKMKEKGDIPEGYSVSREKKERFSLILESASTNQTSMYLCASSFPPLQRSYEQYFGPGTRLTVT.

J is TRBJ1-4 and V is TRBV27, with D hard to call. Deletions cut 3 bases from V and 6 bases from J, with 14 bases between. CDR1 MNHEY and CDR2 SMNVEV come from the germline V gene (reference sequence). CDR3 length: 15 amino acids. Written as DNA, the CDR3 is TGTGCCAGCAGTTTGGAAGGAAGGGAGGATGAAAAACTGTTTTTT. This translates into CASSLEGREDEKLFF.

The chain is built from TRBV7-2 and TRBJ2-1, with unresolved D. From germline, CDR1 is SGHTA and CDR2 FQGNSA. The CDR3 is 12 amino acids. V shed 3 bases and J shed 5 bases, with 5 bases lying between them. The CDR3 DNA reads TGTGCCAGCAGCTTCTTCCACAATGAGCAGTTCTTC. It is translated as CASSFFHNEQFF.